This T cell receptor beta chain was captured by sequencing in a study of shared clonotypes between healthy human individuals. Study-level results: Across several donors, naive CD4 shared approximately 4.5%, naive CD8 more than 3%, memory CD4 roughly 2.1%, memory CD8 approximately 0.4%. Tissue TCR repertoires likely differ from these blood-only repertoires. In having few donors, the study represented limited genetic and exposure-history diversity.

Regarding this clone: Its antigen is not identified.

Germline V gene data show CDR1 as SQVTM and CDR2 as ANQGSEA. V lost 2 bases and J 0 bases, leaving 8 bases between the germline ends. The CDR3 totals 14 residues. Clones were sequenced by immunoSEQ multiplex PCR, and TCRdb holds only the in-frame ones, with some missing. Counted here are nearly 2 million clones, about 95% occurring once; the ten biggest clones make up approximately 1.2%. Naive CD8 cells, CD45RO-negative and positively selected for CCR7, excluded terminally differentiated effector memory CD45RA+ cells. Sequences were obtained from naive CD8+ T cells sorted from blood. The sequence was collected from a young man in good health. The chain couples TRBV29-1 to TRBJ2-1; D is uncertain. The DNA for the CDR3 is TGCAGCGTTGAACGACCGGGCTCCTACAATGAGCAGTTCTTC. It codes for CSVERPGSYNEQFF.